One and the same sample provided the 32 T cell receptor beta chains below, sequenced in a study of cytomegalovirus exposure and HLA in healthy donors. Researchers ran the PCR with 60 Vbeta and 13 Jbeta primers. Data came from immunoSEQ multiplex PCR; TCRdb stores just in-frame clones and leaves some out. The sample gives 150,000 to 200,000 clones, 82% of which show up once; around 1.5% is in the top ten. What was sequenced was PBMCs. The receptor source for this set is a girl between 5 and 17 years old in good health and CMV-seropositive.

This clone was counted a single time. The rearrangement uses TRBV5-3 and TRBJ2-2; 8 bases agree with TRBD2. TRBV5-3 belongs to the ORF category, with a function that is uncertain. CDR3 length equals 17 residues. With V trimmed by 7 bases and J by 4 bases, 15 bases remained unmatched. The CDR3 coding sequence is TGTGCCAGAGGACGAACGCAGCGGGAGAACCGCACCGGGGAGCTGTTTTTT. Protein: CARGRTQRENRTGELFF.

The chain is built from TRBV5-1 and TRBJ1-2; 7 nucleotides line up with TRBD1. Germline assignment: CDR1 SGHRS and CDR2 YFSETQ. The ends lost 2 bases at V and 5 bases at J; junction bases unmatched: 6. There are 14 residues in the CDR3. CDR3 residues: CASSFRDSSYGYTF. In DNA, the CDR3 is TGCGCCAGCAGCTTCCGGGACAGTAGTTATGGCTACACCTTC.

This clone has just one count. This chain links TRBV7-2 with TRBJ2-5; possibly TRBD1 for D (6 bases). The ends were cut back, 1 base at V and 5 bases at J, with 14 bases in the middle. This CDR3 comprises 15 residues. Germline lookup yields CDR1 SGHTA and CDR2 FQGNSA. The CDR3 DNA sequence: TGTGCCAGCAGCTTAGTGGGGGCGTCGGTGGAGACCCAGTACTTC. Its translation: CASSLVGASVETQYF.

The chain couples TRBV7-2 to TRBJ1-6; 7 nucleotides line up with TRBD1. From germline, CDR1 is SGHTA and CDR2 FQGNSA. The CDR3 extends over 15 amino acids. J was trimmed by 7 bases and V by 0 bases; bases with no gene match: 3. The CDR3 is CASSLAGTANSPLHF. The CDR3 region has the DNA TGTGCCAGCAGCTTAGCCGGGACAGCGAATTCACCCCTCCACTTT.

The chain combines TRBV5-1 with TRBJ2-7, with TRBD1 matching over 7 bases. The end of the DNA aligns better with TRBJ2-5, so the J call may be wrong. CDR3 length: 13 residues. Germline CDR1 is SGHRS and CDR2 is YFSETQ. Here the CDR3 DNA reads TGCGCCAGCAGTTTACAGGGGACAGAGACCCAGTACTTC. The encoded protein is CASSLQGTETQYF.

The chain joins TRBV5-1 to TRBJ2-1; 11 bases map to TRBD2. V lost 5 bases, J lost 5 bases, and 15 bases stayed unmatched. Looked up from germline, CDR1 is SGHRS and CDR2 is YFSETQ. CDR3 length: 18 residues. CDR3 in amino acids: CASRLVVLAGGIDNEQFF. CDR3 coding DNA: TGCGCCAGCAGGCTTGTAGTCCTAGCGGGGGGAATCGACAATGAGCAGTTCTTC.

The CDR3 sequence: CASSDYGRAGGYQETQYF. The CDR3 DNA sequence: TGTGCCAGCAGTGATTATGGGCGGGCGGGAGGGTACCAAGAGACCCAGTACTTC. The V gene is TRBV6-4, the J gene TRBJ2-5, with 9 bases lining up with TRBD2. CDR3 length: 18 amino acids. Germline V gene data show CDR1 as MRHNA and CDR2 as SNTAGT. The V segment lost 3 bases and the J segment 0 bases; nucleotides outside the gene matches: 11.

This chain connects TRBV4-2 to TRBJ2-7; 9 bases are shared with TRBD1. The ends lost 1 base at V and 6 bases at J; junction bases unmatched: 10. Germline V gene lookup returns CDR1 LGHNA and CDR2 YNFKEQ. This CDR3 has 16 amino acids. The CDR3 DNA reads as TGTGCCAGCAGCCAAGGGCCCGGGACAGGGTTGCGCGAGCAGTACTTC. It translates to CASSQGPGTGLREQYF.

V usage is TRBV5-8 and J usage is TRBJ2-2, with a possible D match to TRBD1 (5 bases). CDR3 size: 15 residues. V shed 0 bases and J shed 6 bases, with 12 bases lying between them. Germline V CDR1 and CDR2: SGHTS, YDEGEE. The CDR3 nucleotides read TGTGCCAGCAGCTTGGCCTATAGGGGATCCGGGGAGCTGTTTTTT. It yields the protein CASSLAYRGSGELFF.

The genes are TRBV15 and TRBJ1-3; the D is unclear. Germline V gives CDR1 LNHNV, CDR2 YYDKDF (reference sequence). Trimming pared 1 base from V and 0 bases from J, leaving 4 bases between. The CDR3 runs to 14 residues. The CDR3 loop is CATSRGSSGNTIYF. The CDR3 bases are TGTGCCACCAGCAGAGGCAGCTCTGGAAACACCATATATTTT.

The CDR3 here is CASSDRGKNTIYF. The CDR3, as DNA: TGTGCCAGCAGCGACAGGGGCAAAAACACCATATATTTT. The chain couples TRBV7-2 to TRBJ1-3; TRBD1 matches at 8 bases. From germline, CDR1 is SGHTA and CDR2 FQGNSA. Trimming took 5 bases from V and 6 from J; bases not matched to a gene: 3. This CDR3 is built from 13 residues.

The J gene is TRBJ2-7, the V gene TRBV7-9; D perhaps matches TRBD2 (6 bases). The germline gives CDR1 SEHNR, CDR2 FQNEAQ (reference sequence). The CDR3 loop spans 14 amino acids. Trimming left V 2 bases short and J 0 bases short, with 8 bases between. The CDR3 protein is CASSLLRDSYEQYF. The DNA for the CDR3 is TGTGCCAGCAGCTTATTGCGGGACTCCTACGAGCAGTACTTC.

The rearrangement links TRBV11-1 to TRBJ2-1; 10 bases map to TRBD2. The length of the CDR3 is 16 residues. From germline, CDR1 is SGHAT and CDR2 FQDESV (reference sequence). Losses at the gene ends were 1 base for V and 10 bases for J; bases not matched to a gene: 10. The CDR3 loop reads CASSLGSLAGDKEQFF. DNA of the CDR3: TGTGCCAGCAGCTTAGGAAGTCTAGCGGGAGATAAAGAGCAGTTCTTC.

V usage is TRBV6-1 and J usage is TRBJ1-3; D is undetermined. The CDR3 is 15 residues long. Trimming pared 6 bases from V and 2 bases from J, leaving 14 bases between. Germline V gene data show CDR1 as MNHNS and CDR2 as SASEGT. The CDR3 nucleotides read TGTGCCAGCAGCGTATCCCCCGTCCCTGGAAACACCATATATTTT. Its translation: CASSVSPVPGNTIYF.

This clone is classed as medium-sized (0.01 to 0.1%). The CDR3 nucleotides read TGTGCCAGCAGTGAGCAGGGGTTAGATACGCAGTATTTT. Amino acids: CASSEQGLDTQYF. The V gene is TRBV25-1, the J gene TRBJ2-3, with D maybe TRBD1 (6 bases). Between the trimmed V and J ends, which lost 3 bases and 5 bases, there was a span of 9 bases. Germline V gene lookup returns CDR1 MGHDK and CDR2 SYGVNS. The length of the CDR3 is 13 residues. The whole variable domain, filled in from reference TRBV25-1 and TRBJ2-3, reads EADIYQTPRYLVIGTGKKITLECSQTMGHDKMYWYQQDPGMELHLIHYSYGVNSTEKGDLSSESTVSRIRTEHFPLTLESARPSHTSQYLCASSEQGLDTQYFGPGTRLTVL.

This clone was counted only a few times. V is TRBV29-1 and J is TRBJ1-2; D ambiguous. V was trimmed by 2 bases and J by 0 bases, leaving 4 bases between them. In germline, CDR1 is SQVTM, CDR2 ANQGSEA. The CDR3 is 12 residues long. The CDR3, as DNA: TGCAGCGTTGAACGAGCTAACTATGGCTACACCTTC. Its protein is CSVERANYGYTF.

This chain joins TRBV5-1 and TRBJ2-5, with 11 bases that match TRBD1. The V gene end was trimmed by 0 bases and the J gene end by 5 bases; junction bases not matched to a gene: 6. CDR1 and CDR2 from the germline V gene are SGHRS and YFSETQ. This CDR3 spans 16 amino acids. The DNA for the CDR3 is TGCGCCAGCAGCTTGGCCTGGACAGGGGGCGCCGAGACCCAGTACTTC. Amino acid sequence: CASSLAWTGGAETQYF.

The chain employs TRBV11-2 and TRBJ1-1, with D maybe TRBD1 (5 bases). The CDR3 is made up of 12 amino acids. Trimming shortened V by 1 base and J by 7 bases, and 7 bases separated the two germline ends. In germline, CDR1 is SGHAT, CDR2 FQNNGV. The CDR3 spells CASSLGQLEAFF. CDR3 in DNA: TGTGCCAGCAGCTTAGGACAGCTTGAAGCTTTCTTT.

This clone was detected only once. The chain uses TRBV14 and TRBJ2-1; D perhaps matches TRBD1 (5 bases). Deletions cut 1 base from V and 4 bases from J, with 23 bases between. Germline CDR1 and CDR2: SGHDN and FVKESK. The CDR3 runs to 19 residues. CDR3 sequence reads: CASSQGLRVICLRYNEQFF. The CDR3 DNA is TGTGCCAGCAGCCAAGGTCTCAGGGTTATTTGTTTACGTTACAATGAGCAGTTCTTC.

This clone has just one count. The chain uses TRBV6-6 and TRBJ1-4; TRBD1 might be the D (6 bases). V was pared by 5 bases and J by 2 bases, with 6 bases between. The germline gives CDR1 MNHNY, CDR2 SVGAGI (reference sequence). The CDR3 is 13 amino acids. The CDR3 loop is CASSQGTNEKLFF. CDR3 in DNA: TGTGCCAGCAGTCAGGGGACTAATGAAAAACTGTTTTTT.

The chain employs TRBV30 and TRBJ1-2, with 10 bases lining up with TRBD1. The CDR3 has 15 amino acids. Germline V gene sequence: CDR1 GTSNPN, CDR2 SVGIG (reference sequence). V shed 1 base, J shed 4 bases, and the junction held 6 bases outside the gene matches. CDR3 sequence: CAWSGSGQGRYGYTF. The CDR3 DNA reads TGTGCCTGGAGTGGCTCGGGACAGGGGCGCTATGGCTACACCTTC.

The chain uses TRBV7-3 and TRBJ1-3; 10 bases are a match to TRBD1. CDR3 length: 15 amino acids. Germline CDR1 SGHTA, CDR2 FQGTGA. Germline trimming cut 5 bases from V and 11 bases from J; bases unmatched to any gene: 12. The chain's CDR3 is CASSVSGTGEEAIYF. The CDR3 DNA follows: TGTGCCAGCAGCGTCTCCGGGACAGGGGAAGAGGCCATATATTTT.

The chain joins TRBV19 to TRBJ1-5; TRBD1 aligns across 7 bases. The V gene end was trimmed by 0 bases and the J gene end by 0 bases; junction bases not matched to a gene: 5. CDR3 size: 17 residues. Germline V gene lookup returns CDR1 LNHDA and CDR2 SQIVND (reference sequence). The CDR3 bases are TGTGCCAGTAGTATAGAGGGACAGATTTATAGCAATCAGCCCCAGCATTTT. It yields the protein CASSIEGQIYSNQPQHF.

The chain combines TRBV4-3 with TRBJ2-1; the D is unclear. Trimming removed 0 bases at V and 9 bases at J, with 15 bases between. CDR1 and CDR2 from the germline V gene are LGHNA and YSLEER. This CDR3 contains 15 residues. The CDR3 here is CASSQDLQVLSEQFF. In DNA form, the CDR3 reads TGCGCCAGCAGCCAAGATCTTCAGGTCCTGAGTGAGCAGTTCTTC.

The V call is TRBV30, the J call TRBJ1-1; maybe TRBD1 (5 bases). The CDR3 is 13 residues long. Germline V CDR1 and CDR2: GTSNPN, SVGIG (reference sequence). The V end was cut by 4 bases, the J end by 2 bases, with 11 bases between. CDR3 amino acids: CAWNGALNTEAFF. The CDR3 DNA follows: TGTGCCTGGAATGGGGCACTCAACACTGAAGCTTTCTTT.

V is TRBV28 and J is TRBJ1-1; TRBD1 agrees at 10 bases. The V and J ends lost 6 bases and 5 bases, in that order; junction bases with no gene match: 6. The CDR3 loop spans 14 amino acids. Germline V gives CDR1 MDHEN, CDR2 SYDVKM. As DNA, the CDR3 is TGTGCCAGCAGCAAGACAGGGGGCGGAACTGAAGCTTTCTTT. It yields the protein CASSKTGGGTEAFF. The variable domain in full, with the rest retrieved from reference TRBV28 and TRBJ1-1, is DVKVTQSSRYLVKRTGEKVFLECVQDMDHENMFWYRQDPGLGLRLIYFSYDVKMKEKGDIPEGYSVSREKKERFSLILESASTNQTSMYLCASSKTGGGTEAFFGQGTRLTVV.

This chain joins TRBV27 and TRBJ2-3; 7 bases line up with TRBD1. Germline V gene lookup returns CDR1 MNHEY and CDR2 SMNVEV (reference sequence). V trimming: 5 bases; J trimming: 5 bases; junction bases outside the gene matches: 4. This CDR3 spans 13 amino acids. The CDR3 DNA sequence: TGTGCCAGCAGTAACAGGGGTATAGATACGCAGTATTTT. Protein sequence: CASSNRGIDTQYF.

The gene calls are TRBV29-1 and TRBJ1-1; 7 bases are a match to TRBD1. Germline-derived CDR1 and CDR2 are SQVTM and ANQGSEA. Losses at the gene ends were 5 bases for V and 5 bases for J; bases not matched to a gene: 2. This CDR3 region has 11 residues. This CDR3 reads CSVTGVTEAFF. The CDR3 coding sequence is TGCAGCGTTACAGGGGTTACTGAAGCTTTCTTT.

The CDR3 loop is CASSRQGFNYGYTF. CDR3 nucleotides: TGTGCCAGTAGTAGACAGGGATTTAACTATGGCTACACCTTC. The genes are TRBV19 and TRBJ1-2; 7 bases are shared with TRBD1. In germline, CDR1 is LNHDA, CDR2 SQIVND (reference sequence). The J segment lost 1 base and the V segment lost 4 bases, leaving 3 bases of the junction unmatched. This CDR3 has 14 residues.

V and J are TRBV29-1 and TRBJ1-5; no definite D call. The ends were cut back, 4 bases at V and 8 bases at J, with 12 bases in the middle. The CDR3 length is 12 residues. Germline V gene sequence: CDR1 SQVTM, CDR2 ANQGSEA. In nucleotides, the CDR3 is TGCAGCGTTGGGGCCCCAGGCGAGCCCCAGCATTTT. Its protein product is CSVGAPGEPQHF.

The gene calls are TRBV15 and TRBJ1-4; tentatively, D is TRBD1 (6 bases). In germline, CDR1 is LNHNV, CDR2 YYDKDF (reference sequence). The ends were cut back, 0 bases at V and 8 bases at J, with 13 bases in the middle. This CDR3 comprises 15 residues. CDR3 coding DNA: TGTGCCACCAGCAGAGACGCAAGGGGGTTGGAAAAACTGTTTTTT. Protein sequence: CATSRDARGLEKLFF.

J is TRBJ2-5 and V is TRBV4-1; TRBD1 might be the D (7 bases). Trimming pared 4 bases from V and 6 bases from J, leaving 15 bases between. The CDR3 runs 14 residues. CDR1 is MGHRA, CDR2 YSYEKL, per germline. CDR3 in amino acids: CASSPQGGWKTQYF. DNA of the CDR3: TGCGCCAGCAGCCCTCAGGGGGGCTGGAAGACCCAGTACTTC.